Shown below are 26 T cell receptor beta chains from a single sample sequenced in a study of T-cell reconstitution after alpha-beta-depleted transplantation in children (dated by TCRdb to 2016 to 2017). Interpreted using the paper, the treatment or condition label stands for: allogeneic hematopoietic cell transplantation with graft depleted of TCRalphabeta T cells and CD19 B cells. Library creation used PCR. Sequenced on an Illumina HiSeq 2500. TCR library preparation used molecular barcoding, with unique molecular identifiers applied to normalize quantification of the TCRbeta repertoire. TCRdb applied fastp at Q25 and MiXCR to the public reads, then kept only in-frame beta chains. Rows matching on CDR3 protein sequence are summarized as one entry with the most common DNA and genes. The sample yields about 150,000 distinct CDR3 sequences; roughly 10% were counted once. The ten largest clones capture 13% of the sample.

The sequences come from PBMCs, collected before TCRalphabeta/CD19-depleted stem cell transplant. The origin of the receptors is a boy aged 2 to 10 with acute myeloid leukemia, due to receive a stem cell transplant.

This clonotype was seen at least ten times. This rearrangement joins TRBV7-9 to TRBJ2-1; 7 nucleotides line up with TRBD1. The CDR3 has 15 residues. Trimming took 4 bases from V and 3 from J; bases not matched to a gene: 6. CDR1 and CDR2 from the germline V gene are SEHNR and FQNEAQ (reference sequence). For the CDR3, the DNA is TGTGCCAGCAGCTCCGGGACAGAAATCTACAATGAGCAGTTCTTC. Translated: CASSSGTEIYNEQFF.

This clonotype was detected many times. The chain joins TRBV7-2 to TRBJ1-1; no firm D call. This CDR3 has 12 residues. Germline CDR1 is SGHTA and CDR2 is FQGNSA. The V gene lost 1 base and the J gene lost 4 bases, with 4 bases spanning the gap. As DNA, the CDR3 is TGTGCCAGCAGCTTAGTGGTCACTGAAGCTTTCTTT. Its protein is CASSLVVTEAFF.

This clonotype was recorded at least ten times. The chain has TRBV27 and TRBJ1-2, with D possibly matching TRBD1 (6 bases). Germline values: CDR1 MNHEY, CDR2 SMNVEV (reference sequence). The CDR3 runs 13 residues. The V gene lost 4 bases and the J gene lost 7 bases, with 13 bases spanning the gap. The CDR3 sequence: CASSYRDRGGYTF. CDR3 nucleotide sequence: TGTGCCAGCAGTTACAGGGACCGGGGTGGCTACACCTTC.

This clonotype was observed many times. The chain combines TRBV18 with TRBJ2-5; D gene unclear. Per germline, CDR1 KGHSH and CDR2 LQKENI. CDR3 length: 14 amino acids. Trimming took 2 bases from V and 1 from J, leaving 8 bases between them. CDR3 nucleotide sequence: TGTGCCAGCTCACCAGTGAACAGCCAAGAGACCCAGTACTTC. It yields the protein CASSPVNSQETQYF.

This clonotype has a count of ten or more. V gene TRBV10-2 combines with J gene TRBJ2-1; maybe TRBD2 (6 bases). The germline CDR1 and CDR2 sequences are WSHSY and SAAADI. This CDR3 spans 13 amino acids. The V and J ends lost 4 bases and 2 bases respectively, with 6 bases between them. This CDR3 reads CASSGTTYNEQFF. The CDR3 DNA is TGCGCCAGCAGTGGGACTACCTACAATGAGCAGTTCTTC.

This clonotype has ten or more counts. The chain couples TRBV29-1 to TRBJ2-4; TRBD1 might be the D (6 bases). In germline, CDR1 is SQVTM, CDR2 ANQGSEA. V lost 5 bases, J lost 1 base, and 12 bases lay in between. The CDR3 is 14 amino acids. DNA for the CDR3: TGCAGCGTTTTGCCAGGGGACGCCAAAAACATTCAGTACTTC. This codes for CSVLPGDAKNIQYF.

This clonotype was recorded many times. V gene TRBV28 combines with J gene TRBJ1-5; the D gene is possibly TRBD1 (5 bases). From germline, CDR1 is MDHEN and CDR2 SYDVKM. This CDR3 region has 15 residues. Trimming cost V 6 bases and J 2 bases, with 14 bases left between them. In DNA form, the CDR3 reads TGTGCCAGCAGAAGAGGGGCTCGGGGCAATCAGCCCCAGCATTTT. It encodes CASRRGARGNQPQHF. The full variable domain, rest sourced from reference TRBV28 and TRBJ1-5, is DVKVTQSSRYLVKRTGEKVFLECVQDMDHENMFWYRQDPGLGLRLIYFSYDVKMKEKGDIPEGYSVSREKKERFSLILESASTNQTSMYLCASRRGARGNQPQHFGDGTRLSIL.

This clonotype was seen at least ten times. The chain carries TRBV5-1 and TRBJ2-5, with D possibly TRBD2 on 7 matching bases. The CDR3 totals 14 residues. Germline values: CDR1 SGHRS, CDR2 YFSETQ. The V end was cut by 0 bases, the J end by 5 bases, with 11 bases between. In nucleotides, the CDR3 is TGCGCCAGCAGCTTGGTCGGGGGGCTTGAGACCCAGTACTTC. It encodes CASSLVGGLETQYF.

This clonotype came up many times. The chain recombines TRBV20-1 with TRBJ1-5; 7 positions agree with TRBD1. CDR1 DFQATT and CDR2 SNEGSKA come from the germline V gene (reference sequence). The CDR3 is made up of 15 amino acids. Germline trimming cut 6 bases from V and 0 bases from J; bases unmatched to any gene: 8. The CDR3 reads CSANRGAGSNQPQHF. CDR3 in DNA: TGCAGTGCCAACAGGGGCGCGGGTAGCAATCAGCCCCAGCATTTT.

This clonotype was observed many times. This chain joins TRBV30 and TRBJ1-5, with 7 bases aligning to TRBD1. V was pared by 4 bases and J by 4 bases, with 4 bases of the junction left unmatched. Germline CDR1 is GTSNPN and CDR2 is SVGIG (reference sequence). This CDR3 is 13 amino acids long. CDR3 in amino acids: CAWKQGSNQPQHF. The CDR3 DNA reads TGTGCCTGGAAACAGGGGAGTAATCAGCCCCAGCATTTT.

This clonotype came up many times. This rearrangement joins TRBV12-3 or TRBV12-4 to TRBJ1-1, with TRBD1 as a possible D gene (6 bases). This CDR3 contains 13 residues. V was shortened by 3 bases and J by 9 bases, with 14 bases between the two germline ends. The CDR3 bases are TGTGCCAGCAGTTTTCGAGGGGGGGGGAAAGCTTTCTTT. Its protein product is CASSFRGGGKAFF.

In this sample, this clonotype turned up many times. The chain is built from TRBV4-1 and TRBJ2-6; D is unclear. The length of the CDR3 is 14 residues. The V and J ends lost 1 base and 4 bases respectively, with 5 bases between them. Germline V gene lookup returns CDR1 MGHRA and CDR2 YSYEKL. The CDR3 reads CASSQVRGANVLTF. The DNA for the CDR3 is TGCGCCAGCAGCCAAGTTCGGGGGGCCAACGTCCTGACTTTC.

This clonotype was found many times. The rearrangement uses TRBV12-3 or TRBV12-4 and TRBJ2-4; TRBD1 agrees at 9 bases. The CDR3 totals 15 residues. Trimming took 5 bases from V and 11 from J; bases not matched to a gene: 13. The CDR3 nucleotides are TGTGCCAGCAGTCCTCCTGTGACAGGGGGGCCCCTTCAGTACTTC. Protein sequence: CASSPPVTGGPLQYF.

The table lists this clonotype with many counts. The CDR3 DNA reads TGTGCCAGCAGGGGACGGGTCTACGAGCAGTACTTC. Translation gives CASRGRVYEQYF. This chain uses TRBV28 with TRBJ2-7; D is tentatively TRBD1 or TRBD2 (5 bases each). The V end was cut by 6 bases, the J end by 3 bases, with 9 bases between. Germline V gene lookup returns CDR1 MDHEN and CDR2 SYDVKM. CDR3 length: 12 amino acids.

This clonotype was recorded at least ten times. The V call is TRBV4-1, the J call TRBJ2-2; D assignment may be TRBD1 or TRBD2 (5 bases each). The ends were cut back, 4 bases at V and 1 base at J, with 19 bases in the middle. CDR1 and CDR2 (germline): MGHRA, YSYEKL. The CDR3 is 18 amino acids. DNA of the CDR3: TGCGCCAGCAGCCCCGGTGGTATCGGGGCCCTGAACACCGGGGAGCTGTTTTTT. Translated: CASSPGGIGALNTGELFF.

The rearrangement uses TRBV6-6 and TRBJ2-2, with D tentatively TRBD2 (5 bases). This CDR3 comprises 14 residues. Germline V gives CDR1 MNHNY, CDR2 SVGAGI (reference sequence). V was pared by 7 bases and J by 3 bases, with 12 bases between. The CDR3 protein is CASNLRADTGELFF. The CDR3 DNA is TGTGCCAGCAATTTAAGAGCGGACACCGGGGAGCTGTTTTTT.

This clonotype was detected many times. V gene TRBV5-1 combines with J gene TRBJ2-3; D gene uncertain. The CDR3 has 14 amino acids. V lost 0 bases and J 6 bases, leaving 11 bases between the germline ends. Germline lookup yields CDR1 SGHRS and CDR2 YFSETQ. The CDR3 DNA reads TGCGCCAGCAGCTTGGTCAATGGCATGGATACGCAGTATTTT. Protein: CASSLVNGMDTQYF.

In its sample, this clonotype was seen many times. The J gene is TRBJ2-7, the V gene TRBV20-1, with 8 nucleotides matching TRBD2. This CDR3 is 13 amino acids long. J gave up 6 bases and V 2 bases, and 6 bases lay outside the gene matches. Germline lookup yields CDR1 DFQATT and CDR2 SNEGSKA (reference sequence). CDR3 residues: CSARPGLVGEQYF. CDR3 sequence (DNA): TGCAGTGCTAGACCGGGACTAGTAGGCGAGCAGTACTTC.

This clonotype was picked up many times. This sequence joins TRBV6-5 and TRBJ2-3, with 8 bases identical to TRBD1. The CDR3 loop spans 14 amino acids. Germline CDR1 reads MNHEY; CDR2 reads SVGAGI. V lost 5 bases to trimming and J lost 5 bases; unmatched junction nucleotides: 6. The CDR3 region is CASSLGQGGDTQYF. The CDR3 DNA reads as TGTGCCAGCAGTCTCGGACAGGGAGGAGATACGCAGTATTTT.

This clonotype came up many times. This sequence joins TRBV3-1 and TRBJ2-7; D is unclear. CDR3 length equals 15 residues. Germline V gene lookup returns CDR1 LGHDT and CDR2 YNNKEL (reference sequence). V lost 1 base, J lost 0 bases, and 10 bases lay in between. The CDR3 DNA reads TGTGCCAGCAGCCAAGGGTTTCAGAGCTCCTACGAGCAGTACTTC. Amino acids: CASSQGFQSSYEQYF.

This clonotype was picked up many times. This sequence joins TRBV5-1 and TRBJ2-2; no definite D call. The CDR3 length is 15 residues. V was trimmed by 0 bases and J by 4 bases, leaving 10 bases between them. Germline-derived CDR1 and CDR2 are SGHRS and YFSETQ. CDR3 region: CASSLGSSPTGELFF. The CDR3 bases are TGCGCCAGCAGCTTGGGAAGCTCCCCCACCGGGGAGCTGTTTTTT.

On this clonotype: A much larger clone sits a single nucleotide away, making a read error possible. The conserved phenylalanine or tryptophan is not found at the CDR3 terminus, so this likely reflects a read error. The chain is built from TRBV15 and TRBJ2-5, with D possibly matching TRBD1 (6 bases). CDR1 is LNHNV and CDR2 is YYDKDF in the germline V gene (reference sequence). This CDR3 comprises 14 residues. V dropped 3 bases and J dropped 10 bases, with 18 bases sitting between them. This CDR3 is CATSSPGHPKDQYL. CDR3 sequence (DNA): TGTGCCACCAGCAGCCCGGGACACCCAAAGGACCAGTACCTC.

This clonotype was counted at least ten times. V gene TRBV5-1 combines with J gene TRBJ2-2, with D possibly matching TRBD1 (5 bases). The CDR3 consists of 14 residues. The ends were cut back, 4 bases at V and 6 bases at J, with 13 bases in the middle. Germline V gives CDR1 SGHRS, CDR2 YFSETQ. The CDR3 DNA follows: TGCGCCAGCAGCCAGCTAACAGGAGCCGGGGAGCTGTTTTTT. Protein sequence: CASSQLTGAGELFF.

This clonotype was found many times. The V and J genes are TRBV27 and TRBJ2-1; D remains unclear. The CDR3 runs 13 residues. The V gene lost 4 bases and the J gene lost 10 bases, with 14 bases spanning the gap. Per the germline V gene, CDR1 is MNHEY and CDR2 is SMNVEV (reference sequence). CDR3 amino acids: CASSSNLASEQFF. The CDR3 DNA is TGTGCCAGCAGTTCGAATTTAGCCAGCGAGCAGTTCTTC.

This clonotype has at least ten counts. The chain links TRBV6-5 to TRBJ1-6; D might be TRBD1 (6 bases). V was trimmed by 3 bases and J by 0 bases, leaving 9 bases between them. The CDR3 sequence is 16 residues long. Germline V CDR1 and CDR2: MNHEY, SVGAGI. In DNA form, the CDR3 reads TGTGCCAGCAGTTATGGGGGACACTCCTATAATTCACCCCTCCACTTT. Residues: CASSYGGHSYNSPLHF.

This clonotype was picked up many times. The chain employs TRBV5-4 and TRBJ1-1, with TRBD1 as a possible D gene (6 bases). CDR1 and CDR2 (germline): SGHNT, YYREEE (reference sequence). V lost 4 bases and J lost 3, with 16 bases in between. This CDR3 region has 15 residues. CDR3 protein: CASSPPGARDTEAFF. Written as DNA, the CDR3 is TGTGCCAGCAGCCCTCCGGGGGCGCGGGACACTGAAGCTTTCTTT.